This T cell receptor beta chain was identified during a study of identical twins. There are 15 residues in the CDR3. V lost 1 base and J lost 6, with 13 bases in between. Germline CDR1 PRHDT, CDR2 FYEKMQ (reference sequence). General study results and limits: The more abundant beta clonotypes in cord blood had fewer insertions, and memory repertoires did not show this. Among beta out-of-frame sequences, excess sharing between twins appeared weaker.

This clonotype turned up a few times. Antigen specificity is unknown. Everyone who donated was a healthy Caucasian. Unique molecular identifiers were present on the cDNA, which also gained a universal primer site by template switching. Via MiXCR, TCRdb re-called the 5' RACE reads, giving one row per CDR3 protein. The sample lists 540,000 or so distinct CDR3 sequences, approximately 20% occurring once. The same sample was also used in a study of yellow fever vaccine responses in identical twins.

The sequence was obtained from a woman aged 18-35 years in good health. J is TRBJ2-4 and V is TRBV13, with a possible D match to TRBD2 (6 bases). Material for sequencing was CD4+ T cells sorted from blood. This CDR3 is CASSLEEGMGNIQYF. As DNA, the CDR3 is TGTGCCAGCAGCTTAGAGGAGGGCATGGGAAACATTCAGTACTTC.